These T cell receptor beta chains were read from a single sample in a study of cytomegalovirus exposure and HLA in healthy donors. Assay: immunoSEQ multiplex PCR; the TCRdb copy retains only in-frame clones and omits some. The sample consists of 90,000 or so clones, 55% to 85% of them appearing once. The source material was PBMCs. Receptor source: a woman under 30 in good health and CMV-seropositive. Each CDR3 is given with its conserved first and last residue. Each record gives: J gene, V gene, D gene, CDR3 length, clone size, CDR3 protein, CDR3 DNA. D genes are given only for firm matches. Not every row has a clone size; where given, it reads once, few, many or a size class.

j_call: TRBJ2-7; v_call: TRBV7-2; d_call: -; cdr3_length: 16; clone_size: medium-sized; cdr3_aa: CASSDSLQAYQGEQYF; cdr3_nt: TGTGCCAGCAGCGACTCGTTACAGGCCTATCAAGGGGAGCAGTACTTC
j_call: TRBJ1-2; v_call: TRBV7-8; d_call: -; cdr3_length: 15; clone_size: once; cdr3_aa: CASSPAGTISYGYTF; cdr3_nt: TGTGCCAGCAGCCCCGCCGGGACAATAAGCTATGGCTACACCTTC
j_call: TRBJ2-1; v_call: TRBV7-2; d_call: TRBD2; cdr3_length: 14; clone_size: -; cdr3_aa: CASSLGGGTNEQFF; cdr3_nt: TGTGCCAGCAGCTTAGGGGGGGGGACCAATGAGCAGTTCTTC
j_call: TRBJ1-5; v_call: TRBV30; d_call: -; cdr3_length: 13; clone_size: -; cdr3_aa: CAWSPSPNQPQHF; cdr3_nt: TGTGCCTGGAGTCCTTCCCCCAATCAGCCCCAGCATTTT
j_call: TRBJ2-5; v_call: TRBV7-2; d_call: TRBD2; cdr3_length: 14; clone_size: -; cdr3_aa: CTTTSGGAGETQYF; cdr3_nt: TGTACTACGACTAGCGGGGGGGCGGGAGAGACCCAGTACTTC
j_call: TRBJ2-5; v_call: TRBV7-2; d_call: -; cdr3_length: 15; clone_size: few; cdr3_aa: CASGLRRVGEETQYF; cdr3_nt: TGTGCCAGCGGACTACGGAGGGTCGGAGAAGAGACCCAGTACTTC
j_call: TRBJ1-1; v_call: TRBV4-1; d_call: TRBD1; cdr3_length: 13; clone_size: -; cdr3_aa: CASSQDLGQGKIF; cdr3_nt: TGCGCCAGCAGCCAAGATCTGGGACAGGGGAAGATCTTT
j_call: TRBJ1-2; v_call: TRBV4-3; d_call: -; cdr3_length: 14; clone_size: -; cdr3_aa: CASSQEGQSYGYTF; cdr3_nt: TGCGCCAGCAGCCAAGAGGGGCAGAGCTATGGCTACACCTTC
j_call: TRBJ1-1; v_call: TRBV29-1; d_call: -; cdr3_length: 11; clone_size: few; cdr3_aa: CSVEDLSPAFF; cdr3_nt: TGCAGCGTTGAAGACCTAAGTCCAGCTTTCTTT
j_call: TRBJ2-1; v_call: TRBV6-1; d_call: -; cdr3_length: 14; clone_size: -; cdr3_aa: CASSELGGGSSQFF; cdr3_nt: TGTGCCAGCAGTGAACTGGGCGGGGGCTCTAGCCAGTTCTTC